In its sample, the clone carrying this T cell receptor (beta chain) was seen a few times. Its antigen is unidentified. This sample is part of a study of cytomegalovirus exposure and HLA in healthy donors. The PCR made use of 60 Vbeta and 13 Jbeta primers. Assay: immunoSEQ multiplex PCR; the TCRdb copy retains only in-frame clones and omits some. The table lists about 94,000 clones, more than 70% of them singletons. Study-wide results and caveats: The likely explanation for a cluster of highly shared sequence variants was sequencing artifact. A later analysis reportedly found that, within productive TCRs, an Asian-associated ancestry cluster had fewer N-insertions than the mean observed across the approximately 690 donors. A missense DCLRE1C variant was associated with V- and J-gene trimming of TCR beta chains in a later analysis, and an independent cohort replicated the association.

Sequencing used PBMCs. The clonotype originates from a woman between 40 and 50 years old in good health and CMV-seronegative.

CDR3 nucleotides: TGTGCCAGCAGCATAGTGGGAGAGAAGCTGTTTTTT. Encoded protein: CASSIVGEKLFF. J is TRBJ1-4 and V is TRBV5-5, with no clear D. The CDR3 is 12 residues long. Germline lookup yields CDR1 SGHKS and CDR2 YYEKEE (reference sequence). Trimming removed 4 bases at V and 14 bases at J, with 15 bases between.